Each of the 32 T cell receptor beta chains below was sequenced from the same sample in a study of T-cell reconstitution after alpha-beta-depleted transplantation in children. The TCRbeta library incorporated unique molecular identifiers. TCRdb processed the PCR reads anew with MiXCR; each CDR3 protein has one entry. The data hold hundreds of thousands of distinct CDR3 sequences, with 20% to 30% observed a single time. Sequencing used PBMCs, mostly from graft donor cells, obtained 360 days after TCRalphabeta/CD19-depleted stem cell transplant. Receptors were obtained from a female patient aged 2-10 years who had a stem cell transplant for congenital amegakaryocytic thrombocytopenia, so the T cells may come from the graft donor.

In this sample, this clonotype turned up many times. The V call is TRBV20-1, the J call TRBJ2-3, with D possibly being TRBD1 or TRBD2 (5 bases each). The CDR3 contains 14 residues. The V gene's germline CDR1 is DFQATT and CDR2 SNEGSKA (reference sequence). V was clipped by 3 bases and J by 6 bases, with 16 bases between them. The CDR3 spells CSARFTRDADTQYF. The DNA for the CDR3 is TGCAGTGCTAGGTTTACCCGGGACGCTGATACGCAGTATTTT.

The gene calls are TRBV12-3 or TRBV12-4 and TRBJ2-7; 9 bases line up with TRBD1. J was trimmed by 6 bases and V by 2 bases; bases with no gene match: 5. CDR3 length: 14 residues. The CDR3 coding sequence is TGTGCCAGCAGTTTATCTGGGACAGGGAGCGAGCAGTACTTC. As protein: CASSLSGTGSEQYF.

CDR3 DNA sequence: TGTGCCAGCAGTGGAGGGACAGAACCTTACAATGAGCAGTTCTTC. Residues: CASSGGTEPYNEQFF. This chain uses TRBV12-3 or TRBV12-4 with TRBJ2-1; tentative D call: TRBD1 (7 bases). The CDR3 is 15 residues long. Deletions cut 5 bases from V and 4 bases from J, with 15 bases between.

CDR3: CSAGQRRGPNTEAFF. The CDR3 DNA is TGCAGCGCCGGACAGAGGCGAGGACCGAACACTGAAGCTTTCTTT. The gene calls are TRBV29-1 and TRBJ1-1, with TRBD1 as a possible D gene (6 bases). The V gene lost 7 bases and the J gene lost 1 base, with 19 bases spanning the gap. CDR1 and CDR2 from the germline V gene are SQVTM and ANQGSEA. The CDR3 extends over 15 amino acids.

The chain links TRBV12-3 or TRBV12-4 to TRBJ2-3; 7 positions agree with TRBD2. The CDR3 is made up of 15 amino acids. J lost 4 bases, V lost 6 bases, and 10 bases had no gene match. CDR3 nucleotide sequence: TGTGCCAGCAGCCAAGGGCGGGGGACCTCAGATACGCAGTATTTT. This translates into CASSQGRGTSDTQYF.

This clonotype was recorded a few times. The V gene is TRBV3-1, the J gene TRBJ2-1; TRBD2 matches 11 bases. CDR1 and CDR2 from the germline V gene are LGHDT and YNNKEL (reference sequence). The CDR3 loop spans 17 amino acids. V trimming: 4 bases; J trimming: 3 bases; junction bases outside the gene matches: 8. The CDR3 reads CASSPTTLAGGYNEQFF. As DNA, the CDR3 is TGTGCCAGCAGCCCAACCACCCTAGCGGGAGGCTACAATGAGCAGTTCTTC.

The J gene is TRBJ2-5, the V gene TRBV12-3 or TRBV12-4; TRBD1 matches at 9 bases. V gave up 5 bases and J gave up 4 bases; unmatched junction bases: 8. CDR3 length: 15 residues. Here the CDR3 reads CASSLNTGGAETQYF. In DNA, the CDR3 is TGTGCCAGCAGTCTAAATACAGGGGGCGCAGAGACCCAGTACTTC.

The CDR3 sequence: CATSGGGGGYTF. The CDR3, as DNA: TGTGCCACCAGTGGCGGGGGCGGTGGCTACACCTTC. The chain couples TRBV24-1 to TRBJ1-2; maybe TRBD1 (6 bases). Germline CDR1 reads KGHDR; CDR2 reads SFDVKD. The CDR3 is 12 amino acids. The V end was cut by 5 bases, the J end by 7 bases, with 10 bases between.

The J gene is TRBJ2-3, the V gene TRBV20-1; D is ambiguous. Trimming cost V 0 bases and J 0 bases, with 13 bases left between them. Per germline, CDR1 DFQATT and CDR2 SNEGSKA (reference sequence). This CDR3 comprises 16 residues. CDR3 sequence: CSARDRGTTSTDTQYF. The CDR3 nucleotides read TGCAGTGCTAGAGATAGAGGCACAACTAGCACAGATACGCAGTATTTT.

The chain has TRBV2 and TRBJ1-3, with 7 bases lining up with TRBD1. The V gene's germline CDR1 is SNHLY and CDR2 FYNNEI. CDR3 length: 16 residues. V dropped 3 bases and J dropped 2; count of bases not matched to a gene: 7. The CDR3 region is CASSDRQGYTGNTIYF. CDR3 nucleotide sequence: TGTGCCAGCAGTGATCGACAGGGTTATACTGGAAACACCATATATTTT. The entire variable domain, with the rest obtained from reference TRBV2 and TRBJ1-3, is as follows: EPEVTQTPSHQVTQMGQEVILRCVPISNHLYFYWYRQILGQKVEFLVSFYNNEISEKSEIFDDQFSVERPDGSNFTLKIRSTKLEDSAMYFCASSDRQGYTGNTIYFGEGSWLTVV.

This chain links TRBV15 with TRBJ1-2; unclear D gene. The V end lost 0 bases, the J end lost 8 bases, and 10 bases lay between the germline ends. The CDR3 contains 13 residues. Germline V gene lookup returns CDR1 LNHNV and CDR2 YYDKDF (reference sequence). The CDR3 loop reads CATSREVGLGYTF. CDR3 nucleotide sequence: TGTGCCACCAGCAGAGAAGTTGGTTTAGGCTACACCTTC. The full variable domain, its missing parts supplied by reference TRBV15 and TRBJ1-2, is DAMVIQNPRYQVTQFGKPVTLSCSQTLNHNVMYWYQQKSSQAPKLLFHYYDKDFNNEADTPDNFQSRRPNTSFCFLDIRSPGLGDTAMYLCATSREVGLGYTFGSGTRLTVV.

This clonotype was picked up a small number of times. The chain combines TRBV10-3 with TRBJ2-3; the D is unclear. Trimming cost V 3 bases and J 1 base, with 5 bases left between them. This CDR3 is 13 amino acids long. CDR1 and CDR2 (germline): ENHRY, SYGVKD. Here the CDR3 reads CAISDAGTDTQYF. The CDR3 region has the DNA TGTGCCATCAGTGACGCGGGCACAGATACGCAGTATTTT.

Only a few counts were recorded for this clonotype. The rearrangement uses TRBV5-1 and TRBJ1-1, with D maybe TRBD1 (5 bases). The V gene lost 0 bases and the J gene lost 5 bases, with 20 bases spanning the gap. This CDR3 has 17 residues. Germline CDR1 SGHRS, CDR2 YFSETQ. The DNA for the CDR3 is TGCGCCAGCAGCTTGGCCGACGGGGGAATAAGTAGTACTGAAGCTTTCTTT. Translating gives CASSLADGGISSTEAFF.

The V gene is TRBV9, the J gene TRBJ1-2; D may be TRBD1 (6 bases). The CDR3 is 13 residues long. The V gene lost 2 bases and the J gene lost 7 bases, with 12 bases spanning the gap. CDR1 and CDR2 from the germline V gene are SGDLS and YYNGEE. The CDR3 protein is CASSVQGGSGYTF. CDR3 coding DNA: TGTGCCAGCAGCGTCCAAGGGGGAAGTGGCTACACCTTC. The variable domain in full, with the rest retrieved from reference TRBV9 and TRBJ1-2, is DSGVTQTPKHLITATGQRVTLRCSPRSGDLSVYWYQQSLDQGLQFLIQYYNGEERAKGNILERFSAQQFPDLHSELNLSSLELGDSALYFCASSVQGGSGYTFGSGTRLTVV.

This clonotype was counted only a few times. The chain combines TRBV20-1 with TRBJ2-3; 7 bases are shared with TRBD1. The CDR3 covers 16 residues. V shed 1 base and J 8 bases; nucleotides not matched to a gene: 15. Germline V gives CDR1 DFQATT, CDR2 SNEGSKA (reference sequence). The DNA of the CDR3 is TGCAGTGCTAGAGTTGACAGGGCTCTCTCTTCGGCTACGCAGTATTTT. As protein: CSARVDRALSSATQYF.

This clonotype has a count of ten or more. J is TRBJ2-1 and V is TRBV10-3; perhaps D is TRBD1 or TRBD2 (6 bases each). CDR1 is ENHRY, CDR2 SYGVKD, per germline. V lost 6 bases and J 2 bases, leaving 17 bases between the germline ends. This CDR3 contains 16 residues. CDR3 nucleotide sequence: TGTGCCATCAGGAAGGGGGGTGAGGGGACCTACAATGAGCAGTTCTTC. Translation: CAIRKGGEGTYNEQFF.

The chain combines TRBV20-1 with TRBJ2-3, with D possibly TRBD2 on 5 matching bases. V lost 3 bases to trimming and J lost 0 bases, with 13 bases between them. Germline CDR1 DFQATT, CDR2 SNEGSKA (reference sequence). The CDR3 is 15 amino acids. CDR3 coding DNA: TGCAGTGCTAGCGGACTGAGGATTAGCACAGATACGCAGTATTTT. Protein sequence: CSASGLRISTDTQYF.

The gene calls are TRBV14 and TRBJ2-7; D not resolved. The CDR3 is 13 amino acids. Germline-derived CDR1 and CDR2 are SGHDN and FVKESK. The V and J ends lost 4 bases and 5 bases respectively, with 12 bases between them. The CDR3 nucleotides read TGTGCCAGCAGCCTATTGGCAGGACACGAGCAGTACTTC. This translates into CASSLLAGHEQYF.

This clonotype was observed a few times. The chain recombines TRBV28 with TRBJ2-3, with D uncertain. There are 10 residues in the CDR3. Germline V gene sequence: CDR1 MDHEN, CDR2 SYDVKM. The V and J ends lost 6 bases and 5 bases respectively, with 3 bases between them. CDR3 nucleotide sequence: TGTGCCAGCAGCGAAGATACGCAGTATTTT. The encoded protein is CASSEDTQYF.

This clonotype was seen many times. The rearrangement links TRBV28 to TRBJ2-1; D uncertain. Between the trimmed V and J ends, which lost 2 bases and 7 bases, there was a span of 18 bases. The CDR3 is 16 residues long. Germline CDR1 is MDHEN and CDR2 is SYDVKM. The CDR3 spells CASSLRAGRSPNEQFF. In nucleotides, the CDR3 is TGTGCCAGCAGTTTAAGGGCCGGACGCAGCCCGAATGAGCAGTTCTTC.

V gene TRBV6-5 combines with J gene TRBJ2-6; D possibly uses TRBD1 or TRBD2 (5 bases each). The CDR3 spans 17 residues. Trimming took 1 base from V and 1 from J, leaving 11 bases between them. The germline CDR1 and CDR2 sequences are MNHEY and SVGAGI. CDR3 sequence: CASSYWDGGSGANVLTF. As DNA, the CDR3 is TGTGCCAGCAGTTACTGGGACGGAGGATCTGGGGCCAACGTCCTGACTTTC.

The chain is built from TRBV28 and TRBJ1-5; D is unresolved. V lost 5 bases, J lost 4 bases, and 9 bases lay in between. Germline-derived CDR1 and CDR2 are MDHEN and SYDVKM. The CDR3 length is 13 residues. CDR3 region: CASSPPSNQPQHF. CDR3 sequence (DNA): TGTGCCAGCAGTCCCCCCTCGAATCAGCCCCAGCATTTT. The full variable domain, in which reference TRBV28 and TRBJ1-5 provide the parts outside the CDR3, is DVKVTQSSRYLVKRTGEKVFLECVQDMDHENMFWYRQDPGLGLRLIYFSYDVKMKEKGDIPEGYSVSREKKERFSLILESASTNQTSMYLCASSPPSNQPQHFGDGTRLSIL.

The chain couples TRBV4-1 to TRBJ2-5; 9 nucleotides line up with TRBD1. CDR3 length: 16 amino acids. Germline loops: CDR1 MGHRA, CDR2 YSYEKL. V lost 1 base and J lost 4; bases outside the gene matches: 7. DNA of the CDR3: TGCGCCAGCAGCCAAGGGGACAGGGATTTGGGAGAGACCCAGTACTTC. Amino acids: CASSQGDRDLGETQYF.

This clonotype was seen more than once but under ten times. The gene calls are TRBV12-3 or TRBV12-4 and TRBJ2-5; D tentatively reads TRBD1 or TRBD2 (6 bases each). The CDR3 totals 15 residues. The V end was cut by 8 bases, the J end by 7 bases, with 23 bases between. CDR3 nucleotide sequence: TGTGCCAGCTCGTCGACTACTCCTGAGGGGGGGACCCAGTACTTC. It yields the protein CASSSTTPEGGTQYF.

This clonotype was seen more than once but under ten times. The chain couples TRBV28 to TRBJ2-2; TRBD2 matches 8 bases. Per the germline V gene, CDR1 is MDHEN and CDR2 is SYDVKM. CDR3 length: 17 residues. V was clipped by 6 bases and J by 4 bases; unmatched bases: 13. CDR3 region: CASRSIPGLDFTGELFF. Written as DNA, the CDR3 is TGTGCCAGCAGATCTATTCCGGGACTAGATTTCACCGGGGAGCTGTTTTTT.

The chain combines TRBV7-9 with TRBJ1-3; D perhaps matches TRBD1 (6 bases). Trimming shortened V by 10 bases and J by 0 bases, and 16 bases separated the two germline ends. The CDR3 loop spans 15 amino acids. Germline V gene sequence: CDR1 SEHNR, CDR2 FQNEAQ (reference sequence). The CDR3 sequence: CATANRANSGNTIYF. DNA of the CDR3: TGTGCCACCGCGAACAGGGCTAACTCTGGAAACACCATATATTTT. Supplemented by reference TRBV7-9 and TRBJ1-3, the full variable domain reads DTGVSQNPRHKITKRGQNVTFRCDPISEHNRLYWYRQTLGQGPEFLTYFQNEAQLEKSRLLSDRFSAERPKGSFSTLEIQRTEQGDSAMYLCATANRANSGNTIYFGEGSWLTVV.

This chain connects TRBV20-1 to TRBJ2-7; 7 nucleotides agree with TRBD2. Trimming at V came to 3 bases and at J to 1 base, leaving 9 bases not matched to a gene. Germline CDR1 DFQATT, CDR2 SNEGSKA (reference sequence). The CDR3 sequence is 15 residues long. The CDR3 protein is CSASVRDYRSYEQYF. The CDR3 nucleotides read TGCAGTGCTAGCGTGCGGGACTACCGTTCCTACGAGCAGTACTTC.

This clonotype showed up just a few times. The chain has TRBV6-4 and TRBJ1-1, with D unclear. This CDR3 comprises 14 residues. Germline CDR1 reads MRHNA; CDR2 reads SNTAGT. With 0 bases removed from V and 2 bases from J, the gap between germline ends came to 7 bases. The CDR3 spells CASSDSAVNTEAFF. The CDR3, as DNA: TGTGCCAGCAGTGACTCGGCAGTTAACACTGAAGCTTTCTTT.

This rearrangement joins TRBV20-1 to TRBJ2-7, with TRBD1 matching over 8 bases. This CDR3 is built from 15 residues. Germline CDR1 DFQATT, CDR2 SNEGSKA (reference sequence). Trimming cost V 3 bases and J 4 bases; bases outside gene matches: 11. CDR3 nucleotides: TGCAGTGCTAGCGCGACGACAGGGGCAGGGTACGAGCAGTACTTC. Amino acid sequence: CSASATTGAGYEQYF.

The chain recombines TRBV23-1 with TRBJ2-7; 8 nucleotides agree with TRBD1. TRBV23-1 is given ORF status, its function remaining uncertain. The CDR3 loop spans 15 amino acids. Losses at the gene ends were 3 bases for V and 2 bases for J; bases not matched to a gene: 6. The CDR3 region has the DNA TGCGCCAGCAGTCACCGGGACAGGAAGCCCTACGAGCAGTACTTC. Its protein product is CASSHRDRKPYEQYF.

The rearrangement links TRBV6-1 to TRBJ1-2; D uncertain. V dropped 6 bases and J dropped 4 bases, with 12 bases sitting between them. Germline V gives CDR1 MNHNS, CDR2 SASEGT. This CDR3 is built from 13 residues. CDR3 DNA: TGTGCCAGCAGCCCTTCCCCCAGCTATGGCTACACCTTC. The encoded protein is CASSPSPSYGYTF.

This clonotype showed up many times. V and J are TRBV20-1 and TRBJ2-7, with D possibly TRBD1 on 5 matching bases. V was shortened by 6 bases and J by 0 bases, with 15 bases between the two germline ends. The CDR3 contains 14 residues. Germline assignment: CDR1 DFQATT and CDR2 SNEGSKA (reference sequence). The CDR3 region has the DNA TGCAGTGCGCATACAGGTACCTTCTCCTACGAGCAGTACTTC. Its translation is CSAHTGTFSYEQYF.